Given below is one T cell receptor beta chain in context. The antigen is unknown. TCRdb itself ran the reads through MiXCR, one entry per CDR3 protein. The sample lists around 710,000 distinct CDR3 sequences, roughly 28% seen once, with around 14% in the top ten. This record belongs to a study of T cell repertoires in cytomegalovirus infection. Overall study context: Matching HLA type, along with CMV infection, was indicated by public TCR beta signatures. Study-level findings and limits: HLA-C-restricted CMV clonotypes gave the most frequent clonotype in two of eight donors.

Germline CDR1 and CDR2: SGHDT and YYEEEE. The length of the CDR3 is 15 residues. The junction had 8 bases not matched to a gene; V was cut back by 3 bases and J by 7 bases. This chain links TRBV5-6 with TRBJ1-3; the match to TRBD1 covers 9 bases. The clonotype originates from a human donor in good health (CMV status not recorded). Some clones in this sample may be carry-over from other donors' samples. Here the sequenced sample was cultured CD8+ T cells from PBMCs, taken from culture after CMV antigen stimulation. CDR3 protein: CASSYGQGWMNTIYF. In nucleotides, the CDR3 is TGTGCCAGCAGCTATGGACAGGGGTGGATGAACACCATATATTTT.